This is a list of T cell receptor beta chains from one sample in a study of blood T cell repertoires in COVID-19. Produced via immunoSEQ multiplex PCR; TCRdb's table is partial and in-frame only. Of approximately 310,000 clones listed, about nine tenths are singletons. The sample consisted of PBMCs or T cells enriched from blood (not recorded which). Source of these receptors: a man in his 60s who had recovered from COVID-19. Each CDR3 is given with its conserved first and last residue. The D gene is left open where the match is weak. The listing skips clone size in some rows; elsewhere it reads once, few, many or a size class.

size	V	D	J	CDR3	DNA
-	TRBV6-8	TRBD1	TRBJ1-1	CASSIGGTGLNTEAFF	TGTGCCAGCAGCATTGGGGGGACAGGGCTGAACACTGAAGCTTTCTTT
-	TRBV7-2	-	TRBJ2-5	CASSLARRGRETQYF	TGTGCCAGCAGCTTAGCGCGGCGGGGGCGAGAGACCCAGTACTTC
-	TRBV28	-	TRBJ1-2	CASRPSSGDNYGYTF	TGTGCCAGCAGGCCTTCCTCGGGGGATAACTATGGCTACACCTTC
-	TRBV24-1	TRBD2	TRBJ2-4	CATSGTGLGNIQYF	TGTGCCACCAGTGGAACGGGACTAGGGAACATTCAGTACTTC
-	TRBV5-6	TRBD1	TRBJ1-1	CASSLAGTGGTEAFF	TGTGCCAGCAGCTTGGCGGGGACAGGGGGTACCGAAGCTTTCTTT
-	TRBV5-1	TRBD1	TRBJ2-2	CASSRDSGELFF	TGCGCCAGCAGCCGGGACAGCGGGGAGCTGTTTTTT
-	TRBV9	-	TRBJ1-1	CASSVVNGGEAFF	TGTGCCAGCAGCGTAGTGAACGGCGGTGAAGCTTTCTTT
-	TRBV11-3	-	TRBJ2-1	CASSLGGLGRGEQFF	TGTGCCAGCAGCTTAGGCGGGCTCGGTCGGGGTGAGCAGTTCTTC
-	TRBV15	-	TRBJ2-6	CATSPGGGDPGANVLTF	TGTGCCACCAGCCCCGGAGGGGGCGACCCTGGGGCCAACGTCCTGACTTTC
-	TRBV5-1	TRBD2	TRBJ2-5	CASSLASGSSGQTQYF	TGCGCCAGCAGCTTGGCTAGCGGGAGCTCCGGCCAGACCCAGTACTTC
-	TRBV6-5	TRBD1	TRBJ1-2	CASSRTGSLGYGYTF	TGTGCCAGCAGCCGGACAGGGTCATTGGGCTATGGCTACACCTTC
-	TRBV2	TRBD1	TRBJ2-1	CASSARTGYNEQFF	TGTGCCAGCAGTGCGCGGACAGGCTACAATGAGCAGTTCTTC
-	TRBV19	TRBD1	TRBJ1-2	CASSIQAGGRYGYTF	TGTGCCAGTAGTATCCAGGCAGGGGGCCGCTATGGCTACACCTTC
-	TRBV2	TRBD1	TRBJ2-7	CASSSTGNYEQYF	TGTGCCAGCAGCTCGACAGGGAACTACGAGCAGTACTTC
-	TRBV7-3	-	TRBJ2-3	CASSPGVVRSTDTQYF	TGTGCCAGCAGCCCAGGTGTCGTCAGAAGCACAGATACGCAGTATTTT
-	TRBV27	TRBD1	TRBJ1-6	CASSSTQGARNSPLHF	TGTGCCAGCAGTTCCACCCAGGGGGCTCGTAATTCACCCCTCCACTTT
-	TRBV9	-	TRBJ1-2	CASSVVGQSYGYTF	TGTGCCAGCAGCGTAGTTGGACAGTCGTATGGCTACACCTTC
few	TRBV3-1/TRBV3-2	TRBD2	TRBJ2-7	CASSLTSGPPYEQYF	TGTGCCAGCAGCCTTACTAGCGGTCCTCCCTACGAGCAGTACTTC
once	TRBV11-2	-	TRBJ1-5	CASSRLSGVGQPQHF	TGTGCCAGCAGCCGGCTCTCGGGGGTGGGGCAGCCCCAGCATTTT
-	TRBV24-1	TRBD2	TRBJ2-2	CATSDPTSGGELFF	TGTGCCACCAGTGACCCGACTAGCGGCGGGGAGCTGTTTTTT
-	TRBV5-1	-	TRBJ1-1	CASSLPGEGTEAFF	TGCGCCAGCAGCTTGCCAGGGGAGGGGACTGAAGCTTTCTTT
-	TRBV16	TRBD2	TRBJ2-7	CASRREASYEQYF	TGTGCCAGCAGACGGGAGGCATCCTACGAGCAGTACTTC
few	TRBV28	-	TRBJ2-3	CATGGASSLGDTQYF	TGTGCCACCGGCGGGGCTAGCAGCCTTGGGGATACGCAGTATTTT
-	TRBV12-3/TRBV12-4	-	TRBJ2-5	CASSLGARTQYF	TGTGCCAGCAGTCTAGGGGCCCGGACCCAGTACTTC
-	TRBV6-5	TRBD1	TRBJ1-4	CASSYSGQGGEKLFF	TGTGCCAGCAGTTACTCGGGACAGGGTGGTGAAAAACTGTTTTTT
-	TRBV4-1	TRBD2	TRBJ2-7	CASSHGLAGGREQYF	TGCGCCAGCAGCCATGGACTAGCGGGAGGGCGTGAGCAGTACTTC
-	TRBV6-2/TRBV6-3	-	TRBJ1-2	CASSYSRTDGYTF	TGTGCCAGCAGTTACAGCCGGACAGATGGCTACACCTTC
-	TRBV2	-	TRBJ1-5	CASSRQRDTFSNQPQHF	TGTGCCAGCAGCCGACAGCGCGACACATTTAGCAATCAGCCCCAGCATTTT
once	TRBV5-1	TRBD2	TRBJ2-1	CASSLPQTSGSYNEQFF	TGCGCCAGCAGCTTACCCCAGACTAGCGGCTCCTACAATGAGCAGTTCTTC
-	TRBV29-1	TRBD1	TRBJ1-2	CSVEDSVRGIYGYTF	TGCAGCGTTGAAGATTCGGTCAGGGGGATTTATGGCTACACCTTC
-	TRBV7-2	TRBD1	TRBJ1-2	CASSLGQGSYGYTF	TGTGCCAGCAGCTTAGGACAGGGGAGTTATGGCTACACCTTC
-	TRBV7-9	TRBD1	TRBJ2-1	CASSQSRQGAPYNEQFF	TGTGCCAGCAGCCAGAGCCGACAGGGGGCCCCCTACAATGAGCAGTTCTTC
-	TRBV6-5	-	TRBJ2-2	CASSYGGKGGELFF	TGTGCCAGCAGTTATGGAGGGAAGGGCGGGGAGCTGTTTTTT
-	TRBV28	-	TRBJ1-1	CATGVGWEAFF	TGTGCCACCGGAGTGGGGTGGGAGGCTTTCTTT
-	TRBV28	TRBD2	TRBJ2-2	CASSLLAGGGTGELFF	TGTGCCAGCAGTTTATTAGCGGGAGGTGGGACCGGGGAGCTGTTTTTT
-	TRBV2	TRBD1	TRBJ1-3	CASRRQGQGNTIYF	TGTGCCAGCAGACGACAGGGGCAGGGAAACACCATATATTTT
-	TRBV7-9	TRBD1	TRBJ2-1	CASSTSDRGGFNEQFF	TGTGCCAGCAGCACATCGGACAGGGGGGGTTTTAATGAGCAGTTCTTC
-	TRBV2	TRBD1	TRBJ2-2	CASSGTGQNPGELFF	TGTGCCAGCAGTGGGACAGGCCAAAATCCCGGGGAGCTGTTTTTT
-	TRBV5-1	TRBD2	TRBJ2-7	CASSSRLAGDGEQYF	TGCGCCAGCAGCTCTAGACTAGCGGGAGATGGCGAGCAGTACTTC
few	TRBV6-5	TRBD1	TRBJ1-6	CASSYWDSYNSPLHF	TGTGCCAGCAGTTACTGGGACAGCTATAATTCACCCCTCCACTTT
-	TRBV5-1	TRBD1	TRBJ2-1	CASSLGTGTGDWRWGEQFF	TGCGCCAGCAGCTTGGGCACCGGGACAGGGGATTGGCGATGGGGTGAGCAGTTCTTC
-	TRBV7-3	-	TRBJ2-3	CASSSIAPDTQYF	TGTGCCAGCAGCTCCATAGCGCCGGATACGCAGTATTTT
-	TRBV28	-	TRBJ2-6	CASSPVPITSGANVLTF	TGTGCCAGCAGTCCCGTCCCTATAACCTCTGGGGCCAACGTCCTGACTTTC
-	TRBV27	TRBD1	TRBJ1-2	CASRLTGGEGYGYTF	TGTGCCAGCAGATTAACAGGGGGCGAGGGCTATGGCTACACCTTC
-	TRBV7-9	-	TRBJ2-7	CASSLQGNYEQYF	TGTGCCAGCAGCTTACAGGGTAACTACGAGCAGTACTTC
-	TRBV5-1	TRBD2	TRBJ2-1	CASSERLAGDQYNEQFF	TGCGCCAGCAGCGAGCGACTAGCGGGAGACCAGTACAATGAGCAGTTCTTC
-	TRBV24-1	-	TRBJ2-2	CATKGDTGELFF	TGTGCCACCAAAGGGGACACCGGGGAGCTGTTTTTT
-	TRBV7-2	-	TRBJ1-2	CASSLELGPGYTF	TGTGCCAGCAGCTTAGAATTGGGGCCCGGCTACACCTTC
-	TRBV7-2	-	TRBJ1-6	CASSLELPLHF	TGTGCCAGCAGCTTGGAGTTACCCCTCCACTTT
-	TRBV2	-	TRBJ2-3	CASSTGQDTQYF	TGTGCCAGCAGTACAGGGCAAGATACGCAGTATTTT
-	TRBV6-5	TRBD1	TRBJ2-5	CASSFDRGRTETQYF	TGTGCCAGCAGTTTCGACAGGGGGCGCACCGAGACCCAGTACTTC
once	TRBV15	-	TRBJ1-5	CATSRAGQSNQPQHF	TGTGCCACCAGCAGAGCCGGACAGAGCAATCAGCCCCAGCATTTT